The rows below give T cell receptor beta chains drawn from one sample of a study of shared clonotypes between healthy human individuals. Some clones are missing from TCRdb's copy, which holds only in-frame ones; the method was immunoSEQ multiplex PCR. This sample has roughly 2.6 million clones; approximately 90% occur once, and the top ten carry roughly 0.13%. Sequencing was done on a sample of naive CD4+ T cells sorted from blood. These receptors were taken from a man aged 18 to 30 in good health. Both conserved end residues are part of each CDR3.

CDR3 protein	J gene	V gene
CASSMASFWSPLHF	TRBJ1-6	TRBV19
CASSFQGPETQYF	TRBJ2-5	TRBV5-4
CARRNGARTYSPLHF	TRBJ1-6	TRBV7-3
CASSPGTYGQETQYF	TRBJ2-5	TRBV7-7
CASTAGGPGNTIYF	TRBJ1-3	TRBV28
CASSKEDTTIMNTEAFF	TRBJ1-1	TRBV21-1
CASSDPRGRLADEKLFF	TRBJ1-4	TRBV6-1
CASSLARGQVGSSGNTIYF	TRBJ1-3	TRBV5-1
CAISDLAGDDEQFF	TRBJ2-1	TRBV10-3
CATTGLGGELFF	TRBJ2-2	TRBV28